The TCR beta chain described here comes from a study of Graves' ophthalmopathy and Graves' hyperthyroidism. The CDR3 is made up of 14 amino acids. Trimming removed 5 bases at V and 2 bases at J, with 12 bases between. Findings of the study overall: With more than 60% sensitivity and approximately 73% specificity, the model predicted ophthalmopathy progression.

Diagnosis used clinical symptoms, serum thyroxine, TRAb, thyroid ultrasound and orbital computed tomography. This clonotype appeared many times. No antigen is known for it. The TCR beta CDR3 regions underwent amplification from RNA transcripts. The first-round RT-PCR employed HTBI primers together with the Qiagen OneStep RT-PCR kit. A multiplex PCR was then performed as the second round. Via MiXCR, TCRdb re-called the multiplex PCR reads, giving one row per CDR3 protein. The table lists about 620,000 distinct CDR3 sequences, approximately 21% of them singletons. The TCR originated in a woman aged 18-29 years with stable Graves' hyperthyroidism. Some clones in this sample may be carry-over from other donors' samples. The chain employs TRBV12-3 or TRBV12-4 and TRBJ2-5; the D is unclear. Material for sequencing was peripheral blood. CDR3 in DNA: TGTGCCAGCAGTACCGGAACCTATCAAGAGACCCAGTACTTC. Translation gives CASSTGTYQETQYF.